The clone carrying this TCR beta chain was counted at least ten times. Its antigen is not known. The CDR3 runs 11 residues. The ends were cut back, 11 bases at V and 6 bases at J, with 13 bases in the middle. Per germline, CDR1 SGHTA and CDR2 FQGTGA. This sample's time point: persistent/refractory GD, antithyroid drugs over 5 years with positive TRAb. PBMC-extracted RNA yielded the TCR library. All patients originated from an endocrinology department located in Xi'an, China. The data are from a study of regulatory T cells in long-lasting Graves disease. iRepertoire HTBI primers and Arm-PCR of CDR3 regions built TCR beta libraries. Original processing notes: Sequenced samples collectively carried 60 to 75 TRBV and some 15 TRBJ segments. TCRdb ran MiXCR on the multiplex PCR reads and lists one entry per CDR3 protein. TCRdb, not the authors, supplied the V and J calls. This table has roughly 400,000 distinct CDR3 sequences, approximately 22% appearing once.

Study-level points and caveats: It was in persistent disease that TRBV28, TRBJ1-2 and TRBJ2-5 were favored. Since the sample size was small, accuracy may have been reduced.

The chain is built from TRBV7-3 and TRBJ1-2; the D gene is possibly TRBD1 (5 bases). Specimen: peripheral blood mononuclear cells (PBMCs), collected when the disease was refractory, from a patient treated with antithyroid drugs. This TCR derives from a female donor with Graves disease. The CDR3 sequence: CAGTKTDGYTF. CDR3 nucleotide sequence: TGTGCCGGCACAAAGACAGATGGCTACACCTTC.